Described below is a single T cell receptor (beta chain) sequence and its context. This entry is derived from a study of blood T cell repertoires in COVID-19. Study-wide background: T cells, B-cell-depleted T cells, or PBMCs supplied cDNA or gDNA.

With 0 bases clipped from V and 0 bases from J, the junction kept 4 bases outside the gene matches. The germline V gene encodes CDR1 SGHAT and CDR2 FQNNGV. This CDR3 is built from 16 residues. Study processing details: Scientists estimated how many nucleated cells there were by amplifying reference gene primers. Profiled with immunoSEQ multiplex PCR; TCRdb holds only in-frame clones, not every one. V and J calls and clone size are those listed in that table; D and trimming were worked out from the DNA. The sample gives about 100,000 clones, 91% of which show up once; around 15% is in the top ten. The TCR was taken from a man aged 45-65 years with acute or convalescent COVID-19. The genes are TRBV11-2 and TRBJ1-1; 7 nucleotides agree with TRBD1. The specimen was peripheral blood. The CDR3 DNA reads TGTGCCAGCAGCTTAGATCTGGGACAGCTGAACACTGAAGCTTTCTTT. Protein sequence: CASSLDLGQLNTEAFF.